The present TCR beta chain was sequenced within a study of identical twins (dated by TCRdb to the mid-2010s). Study-level background: TCR alpha and beta repertoires from monozygotic twins, unrelated adults of various ages and cord blood were deep-sequenced to test whether fetal clonotypes persist. Replicate twin experiments were performed at different times using different library preparation protocols to rule out contamination. Study-wide findings and limitations: Recombination models systematically underestimated out-of-frame TCR alpha sharing in monozygotic twins but agreed with sharing between unrelated individuals. Abundant cord blood beta clonotypes had fewer insertions, young adult naive repertoires showed a similar but weaker trend, and memory repertoires showed no such trend. In beta out-of-frame sequences, excess twin sharing was weaker, because having fewer shared sequences lowered the signal-to-noise ratio. Zero-insertion analyses could be partly confounded by invariant T cells such as MAIT and iNKT, though diverse VJ usage argued against such confounding for most clonotypes. Compared with coincidental sharing between unrelated individuals, out-of-frame TCR alpha sequences shared between twins showed an excess of sequences with low generation probability. Because the same donors could not be followed over many years, the conclusions relied on cross-sectional statistical analysis.

All donors were healthy Caucasians. Three pairs of female monozygotic twins, all aged 18 to 29 years, were included in the twin cohort. RNA for TCR libraries was isolated from peripheral blood mononuclear cells. Library method: 5' RACE. The sequencing machine was an Illumina HiSeq 2000. Template switching introduced a universal primer binding site; the final cDNA contained a unique molecular identifier, enabling accurate counting of TCR cDNA molecules. First-strand cDNA for TCR alpha and beta chains was synthesized from specific primers in the conserved constant-segment region. To control for contamination, every cDNA library was double barcoded, receiving both a SMART-Mk sample barcode and Illumina barcodes. TruSeq adapter sequences and Illumina sample barcodes were added in two successive PCR steps. Sequencing of the TCR alpha and beta cDNA libraries was done on the Illumina HiSeq platform using custom primers. Concerning the study's data processing: MiGEC processed the raw reads to extract unique molecular identifiers, while MiXCR was used to determine the CDR3 positions. For each individual, recombination models were inferred using an EM algorithm with the repgenHMM and IGoR tools. The tcR package in R was used for shared clonotype analysis, with sharing normalized by the product of cloneset sizes. Out-of-frame nonproductive sequences were analyzed to study raw recombination free of thymic and clonal selection effects. Using fastp trimming at Q25 and MiXCR clonotype assembly, TCRdb reanalyzed the public sequencing data and kept in-frame beta chains. Identical CDR3 proteins give one entry, which carries the most common genes and DNA. It is TCRdb's table, rather than the study itself, that gives the V and J calls and clone size. Recorded for this sample are approximately 600,000 distinct CDR3 sequences; roughly 7.1% of them occurred a single time. Approximately 1.5% of the sample is in the top ten clones.

V has 3 bases trimmed and J has 2 bases trimmed; junction bases matching no gene number 10. From cysteine to phenylalanine, the CDR3 is 20 amino acids long. Only the CDR3 portion is preserved as DNA: 60 bases, with reading frame beginning at the first base. CDR1 SGHAT and CDR2 FQNNGV are derived from the germline V gene. This clonotype appeared a few times. Its antigen target is currently unknown. Base qualities are missing; no much larger clone stands one base away. The same specimen was also included in a second study, on yellow fever vaccine responses in identical twins. Drawing on the second study: The authors reported that the T cell response to vaccination in identical twins appeared partly convergent and partly personalized. Focusing on identical twins, the study followed the T cell clones that responded to the vaccine, and did so with precision.

The material sequenced was PBMCs. The chain uses TRBV11-2 and TRBJ2-2; 15 bases in the junction line up with TRBD2. The receptor was isolated from a woman aged 18-29 years in good health. The CDR3 region reads CASSFRTSGRAAYNTGELFF. The DNA sequence follows: TGTGCCAGCAGCTTTAGGACTAGCGGGAGGGCCGCGTATAACACCGGGGAGCTGTTTTTT. When the CDR3 is completed using the reference TRBV11-2 and TRBJ2-2 genes on either side, the full variable domain is EAGVAQSPRYKIIEKRQSVAFWCNPISGHATLYWYQQILGQGPKLLIQFQNNGVVDDSQLPKDRFSAERLKGVDSTLKIQPAKLEDSAVYLCASSFRTSGRAAYNTGELFFGEGSRLTVL.